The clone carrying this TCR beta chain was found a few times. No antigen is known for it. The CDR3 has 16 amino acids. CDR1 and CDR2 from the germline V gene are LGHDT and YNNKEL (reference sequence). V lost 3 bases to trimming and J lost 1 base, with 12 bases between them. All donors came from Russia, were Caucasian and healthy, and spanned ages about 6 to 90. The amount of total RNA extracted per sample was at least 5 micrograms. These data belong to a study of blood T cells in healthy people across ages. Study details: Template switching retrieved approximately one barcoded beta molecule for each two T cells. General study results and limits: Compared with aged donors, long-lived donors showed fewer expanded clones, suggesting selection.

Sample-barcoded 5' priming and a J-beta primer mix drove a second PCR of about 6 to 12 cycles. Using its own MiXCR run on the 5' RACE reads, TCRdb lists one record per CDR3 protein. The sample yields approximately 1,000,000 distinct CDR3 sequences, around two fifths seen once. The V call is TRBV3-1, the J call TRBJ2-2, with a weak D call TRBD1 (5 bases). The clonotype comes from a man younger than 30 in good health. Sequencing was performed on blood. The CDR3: CASSQPWGLNTGELFF. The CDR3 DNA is TGTGCCAGCAGCCAGCCGTGGGGCTTGAACACCGGGGAGCTGTTTTTT. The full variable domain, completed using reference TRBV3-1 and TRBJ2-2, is DTAVSQTPKYLVTQMGNDKSIKCEQNLGHDTMYWYKQDSKKFLKIMFSYNNKELIINETVPNRFSPKSPDKAHLNLHINSLELGDSAVYFCASSQPWGLNTGELFFGEGSRLTVL.